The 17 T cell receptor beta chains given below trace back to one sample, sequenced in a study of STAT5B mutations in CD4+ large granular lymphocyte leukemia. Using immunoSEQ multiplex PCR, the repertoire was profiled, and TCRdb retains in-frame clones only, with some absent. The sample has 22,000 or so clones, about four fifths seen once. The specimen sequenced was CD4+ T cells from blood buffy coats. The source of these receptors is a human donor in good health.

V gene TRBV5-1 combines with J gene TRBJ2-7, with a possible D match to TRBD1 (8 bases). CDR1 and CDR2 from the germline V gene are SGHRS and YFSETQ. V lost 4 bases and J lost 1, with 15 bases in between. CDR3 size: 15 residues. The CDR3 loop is CASSQAQGGSYEQYF. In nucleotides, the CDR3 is TGCGCCAGCAGCCAAGCACAGGGGGGGTCCTACGAGCAGTACTTC.

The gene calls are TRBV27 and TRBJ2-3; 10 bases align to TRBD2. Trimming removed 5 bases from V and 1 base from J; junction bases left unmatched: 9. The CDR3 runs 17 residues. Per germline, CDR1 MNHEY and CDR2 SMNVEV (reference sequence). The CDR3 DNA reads TGTGCCAGCAGTCCAAACCGACTAGCGGGCGGCACAGATACGCAGTATTTT. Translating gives CASSPNRLAGGTDTQYF.

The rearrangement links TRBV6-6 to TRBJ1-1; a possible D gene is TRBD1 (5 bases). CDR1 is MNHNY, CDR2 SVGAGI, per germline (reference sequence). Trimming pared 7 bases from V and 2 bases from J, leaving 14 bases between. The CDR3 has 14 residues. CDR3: CASTPQTGNTEAFF. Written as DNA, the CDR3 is TGTGCCAGCACACCGCAAACAGGAAACACTGAAGCTTTCTTT.

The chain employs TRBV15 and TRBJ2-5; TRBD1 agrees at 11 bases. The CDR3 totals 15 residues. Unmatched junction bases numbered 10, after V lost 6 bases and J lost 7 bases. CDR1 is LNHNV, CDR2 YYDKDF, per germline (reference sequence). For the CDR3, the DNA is TGTGCCACCAGGGACCGGGACAGGGGGTTAAGGACCCAGTACTTC. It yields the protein CATRDRDRGLRTQYF.

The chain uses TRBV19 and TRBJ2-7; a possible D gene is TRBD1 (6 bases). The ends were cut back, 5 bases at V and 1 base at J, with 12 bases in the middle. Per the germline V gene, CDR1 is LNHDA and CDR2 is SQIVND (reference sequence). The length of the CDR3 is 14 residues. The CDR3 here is CASSPRGQSYEQYF. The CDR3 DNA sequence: TGTGCCAGTAGTCCCCGAGGACAGTCCTACGAGCAGTACTTC.

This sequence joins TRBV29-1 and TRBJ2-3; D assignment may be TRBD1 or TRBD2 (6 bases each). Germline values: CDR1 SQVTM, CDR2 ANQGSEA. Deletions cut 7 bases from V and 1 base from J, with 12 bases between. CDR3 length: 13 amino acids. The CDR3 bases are TGCAGCGAAGGGGGGTTCGGCACAGATACGCAGTATTTT. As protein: CSEGGFGTDTQYF.

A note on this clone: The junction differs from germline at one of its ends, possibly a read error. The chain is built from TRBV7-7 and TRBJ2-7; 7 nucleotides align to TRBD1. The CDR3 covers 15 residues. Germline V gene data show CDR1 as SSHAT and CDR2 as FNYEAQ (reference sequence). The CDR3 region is CASSLGPGQIYEQYF. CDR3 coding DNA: TGTGCTAGCAGCTTGGGACCGGGACAGATCTACGAGCAGTACTTC.

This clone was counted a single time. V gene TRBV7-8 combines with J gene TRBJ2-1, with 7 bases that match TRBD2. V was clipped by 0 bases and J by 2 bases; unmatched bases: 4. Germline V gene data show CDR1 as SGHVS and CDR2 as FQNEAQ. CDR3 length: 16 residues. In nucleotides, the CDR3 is TGTGCCAGCAGCTTAGCGCCTAGCGGCACCTACAATGAGCAGTTCTTC. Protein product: CASSLAPSGTYNEQFF.

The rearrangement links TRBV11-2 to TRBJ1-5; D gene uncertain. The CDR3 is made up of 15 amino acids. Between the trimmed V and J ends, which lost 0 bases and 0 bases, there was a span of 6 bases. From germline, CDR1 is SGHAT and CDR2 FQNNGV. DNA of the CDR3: TGTGCCAGCAGCTTAGAGGGGTATAGCAATCAGCCCCAGCATTTT. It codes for CASSLEGYSNQPQHF.

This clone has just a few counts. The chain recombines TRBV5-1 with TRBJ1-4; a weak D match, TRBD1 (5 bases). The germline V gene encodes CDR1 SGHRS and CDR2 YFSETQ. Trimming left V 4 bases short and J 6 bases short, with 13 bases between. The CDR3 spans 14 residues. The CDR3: CASSPGTLDEKLFF. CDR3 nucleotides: TGCGCCAGCAGCCCCGGGACTTTGGATGAAAAACTGTTTTTT.

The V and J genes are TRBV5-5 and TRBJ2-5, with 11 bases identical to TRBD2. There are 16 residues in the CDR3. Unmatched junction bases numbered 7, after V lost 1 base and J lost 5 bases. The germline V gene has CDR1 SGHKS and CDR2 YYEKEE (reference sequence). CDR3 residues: CASSLTSGSSSETQYF. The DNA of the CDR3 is TGTGCCAGCAGCTTGACTAGCGGGAGTTCTTCTGAGACCCAGTACTTC. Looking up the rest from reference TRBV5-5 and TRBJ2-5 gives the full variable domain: DAGVTQSPTHLIKTRGQQVTLRCSPISGHKSVSWYQQVLGQGPQFIFQYYEKEERGRGNFPDRFSARQFPNYSSELNVNALLLGDSALYLCASSLTSGSSSETQYFGPGTRLLVL.

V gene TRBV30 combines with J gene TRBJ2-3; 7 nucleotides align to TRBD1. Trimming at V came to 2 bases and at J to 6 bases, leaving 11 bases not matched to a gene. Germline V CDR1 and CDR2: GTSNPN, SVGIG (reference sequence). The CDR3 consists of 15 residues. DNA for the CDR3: TGTGCCTGGAGTCTTGGGACAGTGGGCTCGGATACGCAGTATTTT. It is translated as CAWSLGTVGSDTQYF.

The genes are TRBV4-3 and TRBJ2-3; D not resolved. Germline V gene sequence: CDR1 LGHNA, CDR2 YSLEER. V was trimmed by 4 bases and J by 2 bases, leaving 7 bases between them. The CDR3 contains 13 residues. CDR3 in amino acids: CASSPLHTDTQYF. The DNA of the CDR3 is TGCGCCAGCAGCCCTCTCCACACAGATACGCAGTATTTT.

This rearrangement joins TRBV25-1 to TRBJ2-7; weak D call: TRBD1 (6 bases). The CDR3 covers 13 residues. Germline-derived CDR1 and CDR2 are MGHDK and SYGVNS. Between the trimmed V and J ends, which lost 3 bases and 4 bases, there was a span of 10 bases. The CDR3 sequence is CASSDTRGYEQYF. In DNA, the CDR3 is TGTGCCAGCAGTGATACCAGGGGTTACGAGCAGTACTTC.

CDR3 in amino acids: CASSSGSGYAGELFF. The CDR3 DNA is TGTGCCAGCAGCTCCGGCTCGGGGTATGCCGGGGAGCTGTTTTTT. The chain combines TRBV7-2 with TRBJ2-2, with D possibly matching TRBD2 (5 bases). The ends were cut back, 4 bases at V and 6 bases at J, with 15 bases in the middle. Germline values: CDR1 SGHTA, CDR2 FQGNSA. The CDR3 spans 15 residues.

Here the CDR3 DNA reads TGTGCCAGCAGCTTGGGGGCTGGCGGGAGCTGGAATGAGCAGTTCTTC. Encoded protein: CASSLGAGGSWNEQFF. V and J are TRBV7-3 and TRBJ2-1; possible D gene TRBD2, 7 bases. Trimming took 3 bases from V and 7 from J, leaving 19 bases between them. CDR1 SGHTA and CDR2 FQGTGA come from the germline V gene. The CDR3 sequence is 16 residues long.

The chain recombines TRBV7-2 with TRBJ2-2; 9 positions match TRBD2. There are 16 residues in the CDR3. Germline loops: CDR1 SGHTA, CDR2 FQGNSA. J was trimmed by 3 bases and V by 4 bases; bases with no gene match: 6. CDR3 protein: CASSYGGGADTGELFF. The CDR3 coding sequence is TGTGCCAGCAGCTACGGCGGGGGGGCCGACACCGGGGAGCTGTTTTTT.